A selection of T cell receptor beta chains follows, all from one sample in a study of blood T cell repertoires in COVID-19. TCRdb keeps only in-frame clones here, not all; method: immunoSEQ multiplex PCR. The data contain about 440,000 clones, around nine tenths of them singletons. The specimen was peripheral blood. The receptors shown here come from a woman in her twenties or thirties with acute or convalescent COVID-19. Each CDR3 is given with its conserved first and last residue. The order of the fields is J gene, clone size, V gene, D gene, CDR3 DNA, CDR3 protein. The D gene is left open where the match is weak. Size values are once, few and many counts, or a class for expanded clones, and some rows have none.

J: TRBJ1-1; size: .; V: TRBV25-1; D: .; DNA: TGTGCCAGCAGTTCAAAGAACACTGAAGCTTTCTTT; CDR3: CASSSKNTEAFF
J: TRBJ1-1; size: .; V: TRBV6-5; D: .; DNA: TGTGCCAGCGCAGGTGATCGCACTGAAGCTTTCTTT; CDR3: CASAGDRTEAFF
J: TRBJ2-5; size: .; V: TRBV5-4; D: .; DNA: TGTGCCAGCAGCAACACCGGGACAAAGCAAGAGACCCAGTACTTC; CDR3: CASSNTGTKQETQYF
J: TRBJ1-2; size: .; V: TRBV27; D: .; DNA: TGTGCCAGCAGTCGGGGGTCTGGCTATGGCTACACCTTC; CDR3: CASSRGSGYGYTF
J: TRBJ2-1; size: .; V: TRBV5-8; D: TRBD2; DNA: TGTGCCAGCAGCGCGACTAGCGGGATTTACAATGAGCAGTTCTTC; CDR3: CASSATSGIYNEQFF
J: TRBJ1-1; size: .; V: TRBV28; D: .; DNA: TGTGCCAGCAGTTCCACCGGACTGGACACTGAAGCTTTCTTT; CDR3: CASSSTGLDTEAFF
J: TRBJ1-2; size: .; V: TRBV7-8; D: TRBD1; DNA: TGTGCCAGCAGTTCAATGACAGGGGGCGGTTATGGCTACACCTTC; CDR3: CASSSMTGGGYGYTF
J: TRBJ2-7; size: few; V: TRBV7-9; D: .; DNA: TGTGCCAGCAGCTTAGGCAGGGTCGAGCAGTACTTC; CDR3: CASSLGRVEQYF
J: TRBJ2-4; size: .; V: TRBV4-1; D: TRBD2; DNA: TGCGCCAGCGCCCGGCTAGCGGGGGGGGTACTAGCCAAAAACATTCAGTACTTC; CDR3: CASARLAGGVLAKNIQYF
J: TRBJ2-1; size: .; V: TRBV10-3; D: .; DNA: TGTGCCATCAGTGATAGAGACAATGAGCAGTTCTTC; CDR3: CAISDRDNEQFF
J: TRBJ2-2; size: .; V: TRBV9; D: .; DNA: TGTGCCAGCAGCGTAGCCCCGGACACTCCGAACACCGGGGAGCTGTTTTTT; CDR3: CASSVAPDTPNTGELFF
J: TRBJ2-3; size: once; V: TRBV27; D: TRBD2; DNA: TGTGCCAGCAGTTTATCGCGGCGGGGGGCTACAGATACGCAGTATTTT; CDR3: CASSLSRRGATDTQYF
J: TRBJ2-1; size: .; V: TRBV12-5; D: .; DNA: TGTGCTAGTGGTCCTCAGTACAATGAGCAGTTCTTC; CDR3: CASGPQYNEQFF
J: TRBJ2-2; size: .; V: TRBV28; D: .; DNA: TGTGCCAGCAGTTTAGCGGGGAACACCGGGGAGCTGTTTTTT; CDR3: CASSLAGNTGELFF
J: TRBJ2-7; size: .; V: TRBV6-5; D: .; DNA: TGTGCCAGCAGCGACCGACAGCTAGCCTACGAGCAGTACTTC; CDR3: CASSDRQLAYEQYF
J: TRBJ2-3; size: .; V: TRBV6-4; D: .; DNA: TGTGCCAGCAGTCCGACTAGTTCGATTACAGATACGCAGTATTTT; CDR3: CASSPTSSITDTQYF
J: TRBJ1-1; size: .; V: TRBV5-1; D: .; DNA: TGCGCCAGCAGCTGGATGACAGATGCTGAAGCTTTCTTT; CDR3: CASSWMTDAEAFF
J: TRBJ1-1; size: .; V: TRBV9; D: .; DNA: TGTGCCAGCAGCACTGGGGGGGGCTGGACTGAAGCTTTCTTT; CDR3: CASSTGGGWTEAFF
J: TRBJ2-6; size: .; V: TRBV9; D: .; DNA: TGTGCCAGCAGCACATACAGTGGCGCTGGGGCCAACGTCCTGACTTTC; CDR3: CASSTYSGAGANVLTF
J: TRBJ1-5; size: .; V: TRBV15; D: .; DNA: TGTGCCACCAGCAGAGATAACACCCGCAATCAGCCCCAGCATTTT; CDR3: CATSRDNTRNQPQHF
J: TRBJ2-2; size: once; V: TRBV12-2; D: .; DNA: TGTGCAAGTCGCCGAGGGACTAGCGGGGGGCCCATATTTACCGGGGAGCTGTTTTTT; CDR3: CASRRGTSGGPIFTGELFF
J: TRBJ2-7; size: .; V: TRBV19; D: .; DNA: TGTGCCAGTAGTCCAAGACAGGACGAGCAGTACTTC; CDR3: CASSPRQDEQYF
J: TRBJ1-6; size: .; V: TRBV7-3; D: TRBD1; DNA: TGTGCCAGCAGCTTACGGACAGGGAGTTCACCCCTCCACTTT; CDR3: CASSLRTGSSPLHF
J: TRBJ2-2; size: .; V: TRBV6-5; D: .; DNA: TGTGCCAGCTCGAGGGCCCGGACCGGGGAGCTGTTTTTT; CDR3: CASSRARTGELFF
J: TRBJ2-7; size: .; V: TRBV9; D: .; DNA: TGTGCCAGCAGCGTAGAACGCCGGGGCCCAGGGGAACTCTCCTACGAGCAGTACTTC; CDR3: CASSVERRGPGELSYEQYF
J: TRBJ1-6; size: .; V: TRBV2; D: .; DNA: TGTGCCAGCAGGGGAGCCGCCAGCTCCTATAATTCACCCCTCCACTTT; CDR3: CASRGAASSYNSPLHF
J: TRBJ2-1; size: .; V: TRBV5-1; D: .; DNA: TGCGCCAGCAGCTTAGGACAGATGAGTTACAATGAGCAGTTCTTC; CDR3: CASSLGQMSYNEQFF
J: TRBJ2-2; size: .; V: TRBV29-1; D: .; DNA: TGCAGCGTGACAGATACCGGGGAGCTGTTTTTT; CDR3: CSVTDTGELFF
J: TRBJ1-3; size: .; V: TRBV7-2; D: .; DNA: TGTGCCAGCAGAGCCGGCGGAGGAAACACCATATATTTT; CDR3: CASRAGGGNTIYF
J: TRBJ1-2; size: .; V: TRBV6-2/TRBV6-3; D: .; DNA: TGTGCCAGCAGTTACCTTTTCGTGAAGGAGGGCTACACCTTC; CDR3: CASSYLFVKEGYTF
J: TRBJ1-3; size: .; V: TRBV7-2; D: .; DNA: TGTGCCAGCAGCCGCCCGAGAGGGAAGTCTGGAAACACCATATATTTT; CDR3: CASSRPRGKSGNTIYF
J: TRBJ2-5; size: .; V: TRBV4-1; D: TRBD1; DNA: TGCGCCAGCAGCCTTCGGGACAGAGAAGAGACCCAGTACTTC; CDR3: CASSLRDREETQYF
J: TRBJ2-7; size: once; V: TRBV20-1; D: TRBD2; DNA: TGCAGTGCTAGTTTAGCGGGGGCAGGGGAGCAGTACTTC; CDR3: CSASLAGAGEQYF
J: TRBJ1-3; size: .; V: TRBV18; D: .; DNA: TGTGCCAGCTCACCACTGTGGGGGACTTCGGGAAACACCATATATTTT; CDR3: CASSPLWGTSGNTIYF
J: TRBJ2-7; size: .; V: TRBV9; D: .; DNA: TGTGCCAGCAGCGTCGACAGGTCGAGGACTCACGAGCAGTACTTC; CDR3: CASSVDRSRTHEQYF
J: TRBJ1-1; size: .; V: TRBV15; D: TRBD1; DNA: TGTGCCACCAGCAGAGTATATGGTTGGACAGGGATGTACACTGAAGCTTTCTTT; CDR3: CATSRVYGWTGMYTEAFF
J: TRBJ2-3; size: once; V: TRBV24-1; D: .; DNA: TGTGCCACCAGTGATTCGACAGGCATAGGGGATACGCAGTATTTT; CDR3: CATSDSTGIGDTQYF
J: TRBJ2-5; size: many; V: TRBV30; D: TRBD2; DNA: TGTGCCGCCGGGACTAGCGGGGAGAGAAGAGAAGAGACCCAGTACTTC; CDR3: CAAGTSGERREETQYF